This T cell receptor (beta chain) was found in a study of OX40 agonist ivuxolimab in advanced cancers. The wider study: Prior checkpoint blockade (anti-PD-1, anti-PD-L1 or anti-CTLA-4) was permitted; roughly 40% had it.

Per germline, CDR1 MGHRA and CDR2 YSYEKL. The CDR3 sequence is 15 residues long. V was pared by 4 bases and J by 1 base, with 11 bases between. Clones were read by immunoSEQ multiplex PCR, and TCRdb kept only the in-frame ones, dropping some. The table has about 76,000 clones, over 75% seen once. This TCR came from an adult with an advanced solid tumor such as melanoma, head and neck, liver or kidney cancer. The material sequenced was CD4+ or CD8+ T cells sorted from blood, taken in a trial of the OX40 agonist ivuxolimab. The chain joins TRBV4-1 to TRBJ1-5; D gene uncertain. The CDR3: CASSLTILSNQPQHF. The CDR3 coding sequence is TGCGCCAGCAGCCTTACTATATTGAGCAATCAGCCCCAGCATTTT.